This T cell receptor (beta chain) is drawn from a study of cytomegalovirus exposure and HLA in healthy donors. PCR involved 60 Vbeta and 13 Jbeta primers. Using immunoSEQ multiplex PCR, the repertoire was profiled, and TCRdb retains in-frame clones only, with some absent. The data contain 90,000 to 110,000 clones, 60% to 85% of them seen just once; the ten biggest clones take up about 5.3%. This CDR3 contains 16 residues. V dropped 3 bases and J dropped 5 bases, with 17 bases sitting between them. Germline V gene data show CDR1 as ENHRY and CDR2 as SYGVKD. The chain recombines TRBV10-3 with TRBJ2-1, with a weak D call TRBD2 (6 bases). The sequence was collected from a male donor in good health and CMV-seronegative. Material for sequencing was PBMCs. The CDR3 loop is CAISDPFGGRHNEQFF. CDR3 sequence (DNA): TGTGCCATCAGTGACCCCTTCGGTGGGAGGCACAATGAGCAGTTCTTC.